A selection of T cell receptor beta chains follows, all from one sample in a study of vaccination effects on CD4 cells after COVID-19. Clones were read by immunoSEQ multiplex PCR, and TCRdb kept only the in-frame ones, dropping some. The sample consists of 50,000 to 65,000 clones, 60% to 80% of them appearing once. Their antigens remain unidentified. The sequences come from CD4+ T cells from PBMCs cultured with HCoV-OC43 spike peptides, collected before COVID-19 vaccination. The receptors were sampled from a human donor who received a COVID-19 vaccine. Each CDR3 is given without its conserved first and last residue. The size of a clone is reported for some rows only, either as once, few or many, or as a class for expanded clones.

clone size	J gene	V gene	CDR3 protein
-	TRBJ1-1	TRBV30	AWSVWGGEDTEAF
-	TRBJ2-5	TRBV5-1	ASSLRPGGETQY
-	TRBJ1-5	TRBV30	AWSGTGGDYSNQPQH
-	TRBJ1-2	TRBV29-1	SAQEGSIGYT
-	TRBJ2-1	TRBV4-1	ASSQVSNEQF
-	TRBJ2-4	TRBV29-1	SAQPSRAKNIQY
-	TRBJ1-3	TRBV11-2	ASSLTMRGGNTIY
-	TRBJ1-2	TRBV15	ATVPELASGYGYT
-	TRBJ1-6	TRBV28	ASSSSGQGDNSPLH
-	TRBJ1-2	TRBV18	ASFPQAGGGGGYT
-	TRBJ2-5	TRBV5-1	ASSFLAQQETQY
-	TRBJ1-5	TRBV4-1	ASSQDFGEYSNQPQH
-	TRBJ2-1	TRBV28	ASRASGTYNEQF
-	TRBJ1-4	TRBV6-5	ASSYGMGQSLLF
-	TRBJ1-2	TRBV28	ASSLLGGYT
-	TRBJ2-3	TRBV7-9	ASSLSTDTQY
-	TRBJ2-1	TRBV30	AWKSAGLSYNEQF
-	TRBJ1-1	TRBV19	ASSPSGSEEAF
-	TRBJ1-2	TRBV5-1	ASRQTGADYGYT
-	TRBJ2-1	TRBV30	AWKGPPYNEQF
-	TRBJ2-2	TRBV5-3	ARSGPGPARQYTGELF
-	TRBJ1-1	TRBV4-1	ASSQDPRQNTEAF
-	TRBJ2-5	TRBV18	ASSQGSGETQY
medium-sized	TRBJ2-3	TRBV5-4	ASTLRLSGSTDTQY
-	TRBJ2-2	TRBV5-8	ASSLRVAGTGELF
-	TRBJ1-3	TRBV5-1	ASSLGAGTGSGNTIY
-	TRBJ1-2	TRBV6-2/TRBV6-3	ASSYGTGNYGYT
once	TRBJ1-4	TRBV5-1	ASSSTGGPNEKLF
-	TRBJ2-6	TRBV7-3	ASSFDGGSGANVLT
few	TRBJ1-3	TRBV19	ASDGPRTGNTIY
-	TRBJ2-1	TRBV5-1	ASSLGAGTRSYNEQF
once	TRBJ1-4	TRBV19	ASKIRESNEKLF
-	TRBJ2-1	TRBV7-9	ASSPGTSYNEQF
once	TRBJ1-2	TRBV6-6	ASARGTGSNYGYT
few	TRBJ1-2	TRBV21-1	ASSNGGAGYT
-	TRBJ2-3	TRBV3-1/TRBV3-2	ASSPTGRGNTDTQY
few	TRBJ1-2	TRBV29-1	STDQDGYT
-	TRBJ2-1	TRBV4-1	ASSLSGTGYNEQF
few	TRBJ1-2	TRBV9	ASSPLGGAYGYT
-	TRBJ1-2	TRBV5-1	ASSLEGNWGYT
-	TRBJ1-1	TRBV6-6	ASRRGSNTEAF